This entry is about one T cell receptor beta chain. Healthy donors of bone marrow made up the group. PCR primers comprised 60 Vbeta and 13 Jbeta primers. TCRdb's table, derived via immunoSEQ multiplex PCR, lists solely in-frame clones and lacks some. The sample yields roughly 100,000 clones, nearly 85% seen once. The ends were cut back, 4 bases at V and 0 bases at J, with 6 bases in the middle. The CDR3 is 13 amino acids. CDR1 is GTSNPN and CDR2 is SVGIG in the germline V gene (reference sequence). The sample comes from a study of cytomegalovirus exposure and HLA in healthy donors. Study-level background: Among 150 million to 200 million T cells, an earlier analysis found roughly 110 million unique TCR beta sequences.

The specimen sequenced was PBMCs. The chain couples TRBV30 to TRBJ2-2; no firm D call. This receptor was identified in a young man in good health and CMV-seronegative. CDR3 residues: CAWNGPNTGELFF. The CDR3 coding sequence is TGTGCCTGGAATGGCCCGAACACCGGGGAGCTGTTTTTT.